The entry that follows covers one T cell receptor (beta chain) sequence. As yet, its antigen is unknown. This record comes from a study of siplizumab effects on memory and regulatory T cells. The CDR3 has 15 amino acids. V gave up 2 bases and J gave up 6 bases; unmatched junction bases: 8. Germline CDR1 reads SGHRS; CDR2 reads YFSETQ. Assays covered roughly 9.8 x 10^4 TCR templates per sample. Sequencing used immunoSEQ multiplex PCR; TCRdb keeps in-frame clones, though not all of them. The sample comprises about 100,000 clones, under 95% of which are singletons, and 0.55% to 0.95% rests with the top ten. Study-wide results and limits: Major contributors to the alloresponse seemed to be naive T cells, which also appeared more diverse than memory cells. Unstimulated subsets were the mapping target of only a minor fraction of alloreactive clones.

The chain links TRBV5-1 to TRBJ2-3; 8 bases match TRBD2. The receptor comes from a human donor in good health. Sequencing input: Tregs sorted from blood. The CDR3 region is CASSFEAGATDTQYF. CDR3 in DNA: TGCGCCAGCAGCTTCGAAGCGGGAGCTACGGATACGCAGTATTTT. The entire variable domain, with the rest obtained from reference TRBV5-1 and TRBJ2-3, is as follows: KAGVTQTPRYLIKTRGQQVTLSCSPISGHRSVSWYQQTPGQGLQFLFEYFSETQRNKGNFPGRFSGRQFSNSRSEMNVSTLELGDSALYLCASSFEAGATDTQYFGPGTRLTVL.